The entry below gives a single T cell receptor (beta chain) sequence along with its context. Random hexamers were used to reverse transcribe about 0.5 to 1 ug of RNA. TCR beta CDR3 was amplified by immunoSEQ multiplex PCR. This amplification extended across 54 Vbeta and 13 Jbeta segments. A single record per CDR3 protein comes from TCRdb applying MiXCR to the immunoSEQ multiplex PCR reads. This table holds some 200,000 distinct CDR3 sequences, roughly 96% found once. The data originate from a study of CD8 T cells in Susac syndrome. CD8+ and CD4+ T cells taken from blood had their TCR beta sequenced. Negative magnetic isolation gave CD8+ and CD4+ cells; FACS enriched CD8+ TEMRA. The V gene's germline CDR1 is DFQATT and CDR2 SNEGSKA (reference sequence). V was pared by 2 bases and J by 1 base, with 15 bases between. The CDR3 sequence is 15 residues long.

The chain uses TRBV20-1 and TRBJ2-7; the D is unclear. The clonotype was recovered from a human donor with multiple sclerosis. What was sequenced was CD4+ T cells from PBMCs. The CDR3 DNA follows: TGCAGTGCTAGAAAGTGGCTCGTTGGTTCCTACGAGCAGTACTTC. Translated, it gives CSARKWLVGSYEQYF.